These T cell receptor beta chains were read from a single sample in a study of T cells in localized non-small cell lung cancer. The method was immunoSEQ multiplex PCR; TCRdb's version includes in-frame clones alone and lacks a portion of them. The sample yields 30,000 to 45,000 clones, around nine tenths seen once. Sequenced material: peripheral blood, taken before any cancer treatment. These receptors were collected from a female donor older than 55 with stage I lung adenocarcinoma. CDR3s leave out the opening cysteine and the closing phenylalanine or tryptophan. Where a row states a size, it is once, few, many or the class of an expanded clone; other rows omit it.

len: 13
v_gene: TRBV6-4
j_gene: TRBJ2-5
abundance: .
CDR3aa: ASSQQGLVQETQY

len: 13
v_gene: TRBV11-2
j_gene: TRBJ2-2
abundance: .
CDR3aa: ASSLAGVDAGELF

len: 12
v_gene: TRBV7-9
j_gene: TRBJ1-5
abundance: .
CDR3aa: ASSPGQGGQPQH

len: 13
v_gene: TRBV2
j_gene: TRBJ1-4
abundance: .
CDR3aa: ASRLTGQDNEKLF

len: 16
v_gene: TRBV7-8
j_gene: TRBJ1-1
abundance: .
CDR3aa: ASSLRFGGGAGNTEAF

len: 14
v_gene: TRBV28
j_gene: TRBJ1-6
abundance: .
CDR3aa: ASSLLSTGWNSPLH

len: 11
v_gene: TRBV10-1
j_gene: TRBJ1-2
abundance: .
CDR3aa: ASSAGQPYGYT

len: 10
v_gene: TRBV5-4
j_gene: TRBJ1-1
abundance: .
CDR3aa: ASSRDRAGAF

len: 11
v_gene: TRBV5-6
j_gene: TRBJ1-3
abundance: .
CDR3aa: ASSLRVLNTIY

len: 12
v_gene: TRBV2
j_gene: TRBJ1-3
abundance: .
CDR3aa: ASSPDGLGNTIY

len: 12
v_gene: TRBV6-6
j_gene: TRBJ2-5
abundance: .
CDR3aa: ASSYNRVRETQY

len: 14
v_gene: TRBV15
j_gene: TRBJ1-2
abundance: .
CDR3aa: ATSRLPGQGSYGYT

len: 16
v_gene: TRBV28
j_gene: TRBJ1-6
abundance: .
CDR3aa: ASRGSTRKSSYNSPLH

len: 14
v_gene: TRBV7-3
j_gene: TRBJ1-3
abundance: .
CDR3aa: ARRPGTDYVGNTIY

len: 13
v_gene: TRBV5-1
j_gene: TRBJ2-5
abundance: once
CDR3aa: ASSYQGLYQETQY

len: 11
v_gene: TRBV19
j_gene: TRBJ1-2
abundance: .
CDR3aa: ASSVRGDYGYT

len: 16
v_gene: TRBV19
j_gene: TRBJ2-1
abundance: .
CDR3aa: ASSPGVLGLAGVNEQF

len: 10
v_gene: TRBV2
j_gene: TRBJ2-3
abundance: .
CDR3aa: ASRGPIPGAY

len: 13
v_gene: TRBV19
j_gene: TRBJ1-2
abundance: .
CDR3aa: ASSIGVGGLYGYT

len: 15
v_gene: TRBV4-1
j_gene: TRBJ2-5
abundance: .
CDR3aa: ASSQDPSRQADETQY

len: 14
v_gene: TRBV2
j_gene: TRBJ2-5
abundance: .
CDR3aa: ASTPSPGLYQETQY

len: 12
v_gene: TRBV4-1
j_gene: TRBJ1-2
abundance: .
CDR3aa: ASSHVQGPYGYT

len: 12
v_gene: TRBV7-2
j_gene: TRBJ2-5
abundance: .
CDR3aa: ASSSLDYTETQY

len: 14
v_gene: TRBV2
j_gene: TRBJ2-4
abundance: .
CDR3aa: ASSVGTLLAKNIQY

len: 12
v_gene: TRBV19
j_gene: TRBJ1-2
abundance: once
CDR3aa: ASSIAGLDYGYT

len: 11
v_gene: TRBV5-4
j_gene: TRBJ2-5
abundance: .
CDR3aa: ASSLHNQETQY

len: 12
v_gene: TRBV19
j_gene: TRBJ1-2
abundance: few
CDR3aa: ASSRTGSSLGYT

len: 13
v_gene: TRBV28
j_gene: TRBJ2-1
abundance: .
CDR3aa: ASIPTGTSSNEQF

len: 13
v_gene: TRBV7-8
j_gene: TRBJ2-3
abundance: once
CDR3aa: ASTGRDRARDTQY

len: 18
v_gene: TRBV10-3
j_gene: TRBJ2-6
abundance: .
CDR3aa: AISAFGRQGATSGANVLT

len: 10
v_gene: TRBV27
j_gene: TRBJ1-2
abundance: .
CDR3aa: ASGQASWGYT

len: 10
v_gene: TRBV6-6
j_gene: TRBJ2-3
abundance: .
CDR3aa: ASSSPGYTQY

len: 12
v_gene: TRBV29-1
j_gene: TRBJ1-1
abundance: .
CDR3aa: SASFTGADTEAF

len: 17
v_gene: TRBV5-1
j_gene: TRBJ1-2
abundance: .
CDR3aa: ASSRGGTLTGRSDYGYT

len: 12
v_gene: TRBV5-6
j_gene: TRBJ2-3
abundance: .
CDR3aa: ASSLGGAADTQY

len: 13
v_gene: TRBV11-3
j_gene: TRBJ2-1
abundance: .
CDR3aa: ASSLERRPYNEQF

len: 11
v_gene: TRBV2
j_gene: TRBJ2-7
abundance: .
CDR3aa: ATQTQGAYEQY

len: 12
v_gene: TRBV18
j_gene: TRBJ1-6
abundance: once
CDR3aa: ASSPTGENSPLH

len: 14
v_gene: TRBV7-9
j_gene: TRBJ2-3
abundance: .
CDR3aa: ASSLNAGVSTDTQY

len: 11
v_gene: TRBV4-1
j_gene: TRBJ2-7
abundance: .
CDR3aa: ASSQYGATEQY

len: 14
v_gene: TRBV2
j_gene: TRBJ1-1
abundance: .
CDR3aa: ASSYSGQLTNTEAF

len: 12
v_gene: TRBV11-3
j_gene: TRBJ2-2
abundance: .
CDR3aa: ASSRTGGAGELF

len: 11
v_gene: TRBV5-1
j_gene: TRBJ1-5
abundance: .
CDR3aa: ASSPGLDQPQH

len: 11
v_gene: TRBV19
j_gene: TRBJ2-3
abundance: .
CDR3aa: ASTTGGPDTQY

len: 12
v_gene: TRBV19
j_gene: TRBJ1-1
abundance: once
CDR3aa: ASSKNRDSVEAF

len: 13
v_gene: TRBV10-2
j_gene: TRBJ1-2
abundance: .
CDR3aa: ASSATGGANYGYT

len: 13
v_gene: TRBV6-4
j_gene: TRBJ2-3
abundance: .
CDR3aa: ASSEASGSTDTQY

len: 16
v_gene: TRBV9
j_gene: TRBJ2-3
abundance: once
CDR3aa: ASRNSNPLAGGTDTQY

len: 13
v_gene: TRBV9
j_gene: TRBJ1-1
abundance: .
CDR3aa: ASSAQGAGVDEAF

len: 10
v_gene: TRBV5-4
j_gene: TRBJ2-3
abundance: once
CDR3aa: ASSLDTDTQY

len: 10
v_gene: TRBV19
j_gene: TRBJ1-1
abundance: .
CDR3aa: ASSPRGPEAF

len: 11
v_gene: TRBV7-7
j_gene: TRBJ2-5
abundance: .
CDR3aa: ASSLDRVETQY

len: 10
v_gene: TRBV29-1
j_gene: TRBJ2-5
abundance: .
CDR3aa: SVGAQAETQY

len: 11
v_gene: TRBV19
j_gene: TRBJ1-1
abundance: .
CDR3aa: ASSMAPRGEAF

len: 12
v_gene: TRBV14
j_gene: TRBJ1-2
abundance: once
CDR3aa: ASSQDLYGGGYT

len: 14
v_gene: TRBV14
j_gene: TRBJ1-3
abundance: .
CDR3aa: ASSQGLRPSGNTIY

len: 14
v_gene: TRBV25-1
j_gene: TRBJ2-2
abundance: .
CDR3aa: ASSDNSGQGSGELF

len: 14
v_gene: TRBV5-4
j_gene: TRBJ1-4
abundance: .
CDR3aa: ASSRGDRYPAGRLF

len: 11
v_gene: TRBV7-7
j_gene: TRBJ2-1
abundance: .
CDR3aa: ASSQDQYNEQF

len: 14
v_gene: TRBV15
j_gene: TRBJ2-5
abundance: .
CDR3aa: ATSRAGQGAQETQY